The T cell receptor (beta chain) described here comes from a study of identifying expanded T cells in peripheral blood. Study-level results: Differentially abundant clones: roughly 1.2 between replicates, just under 17 at two to three weeks, roughly 18 at four. Variance in clone template counts between roughly two-week samples significantly increased with total template count across all healthy donors.

During the collection period, no donor immune events like infections were recorded. The J segment lost 7 bases and the V segment lost 5 bases, leaving 9 bases of the junction unmatched. Per the germline V gene, CDR1 is SGHAT and CDR2 is FQNNGV. This CDR3 region has 15 residues. Sequencing was performed with immunoSEQ multiplex PCR; in TCRdb, only in-frame clones are kept and a portion is missing. The repertoire holds approximately 100,000 clones, with 75% to 90% as singletons. Remarks on this clone: As yet, its antigen is unknown.

The sequence derives from a person aged 18 to 75 in good health. The genes are TRBV11-2 and TRBJ2-7, with 12 bases identical to TRBD2. The source material was blood. DNA for the CDR3: TGTGCCAGCAGCCAAGGACTAGCGGGGACGGGGGAGCAGTACTTC. It codes for CASSQGLAGTGEQYF.